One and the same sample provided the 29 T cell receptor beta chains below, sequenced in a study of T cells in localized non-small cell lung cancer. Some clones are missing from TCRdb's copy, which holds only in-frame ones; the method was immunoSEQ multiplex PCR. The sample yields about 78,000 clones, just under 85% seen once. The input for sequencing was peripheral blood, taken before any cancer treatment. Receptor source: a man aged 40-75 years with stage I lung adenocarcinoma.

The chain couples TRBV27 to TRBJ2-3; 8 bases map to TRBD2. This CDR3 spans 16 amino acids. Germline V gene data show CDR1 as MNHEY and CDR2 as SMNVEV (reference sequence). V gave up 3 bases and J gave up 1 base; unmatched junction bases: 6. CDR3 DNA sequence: TGTGCCAGCAGTTTTCGTCCTAGCGGGCGCACAGATACGCAGTATTTT. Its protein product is CASSFRPSGRTDTQYF.

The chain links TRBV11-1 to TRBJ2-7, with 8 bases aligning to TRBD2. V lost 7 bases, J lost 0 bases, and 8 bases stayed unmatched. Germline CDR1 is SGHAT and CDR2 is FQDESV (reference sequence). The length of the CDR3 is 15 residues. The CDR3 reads CASTFLAGLSYEQYF. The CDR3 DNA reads TGTGCCAGCACCTTCCTAGCGGGTCTCTCCTACGAGCAGTACTTC.

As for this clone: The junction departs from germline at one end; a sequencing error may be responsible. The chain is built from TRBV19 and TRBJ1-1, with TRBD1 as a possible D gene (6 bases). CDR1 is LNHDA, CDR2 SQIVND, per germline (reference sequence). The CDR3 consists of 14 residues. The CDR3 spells CASSMDSDLNKAFF. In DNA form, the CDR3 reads TGTGCCAGTAGTATGGACAGCGACCTCAATAAAGCCTTCTTT.

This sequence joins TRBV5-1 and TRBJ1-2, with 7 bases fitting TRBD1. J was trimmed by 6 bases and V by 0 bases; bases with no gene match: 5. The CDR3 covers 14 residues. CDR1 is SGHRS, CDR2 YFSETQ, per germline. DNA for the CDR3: TGCGCCAGCAGCTTGGAGGCCAGGGGGAATGGCTACACCTTC. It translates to CASSLEARGNGYTF. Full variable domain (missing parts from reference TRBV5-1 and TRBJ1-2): KAGVTQTPRYLIKTRGQQVTLSCSPISGHRSVSWYQQTPGQGLQFLFEYFSETQRNKGNFPGRFSGRQFSNSRSEMNVSTLELGDSALYLCASSLEARGNGYTFGSGTRLTVV.

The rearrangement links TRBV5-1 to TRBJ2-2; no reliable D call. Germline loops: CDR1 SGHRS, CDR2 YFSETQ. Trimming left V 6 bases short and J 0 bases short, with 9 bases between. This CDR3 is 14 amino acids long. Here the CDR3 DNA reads TGCGCCAGCACGTCTGGGGCGAACACCGGGGAGCTGTTTTTT. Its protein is CASTSGANTGELFF.

The CDR3 loop is CASSALIGGYTF. Here the CDR3 DNA reads TGTGCCAGCAGTGCCCTCATTGGAGGCTACACCTTC. The rearrangement uses TRBV6-1 and TRBJ1-2; D uncertain. The CDR3 runs to 12 residues. CDR1 and CDR2 (germline): MNHNS, SASEGT. V was trimmed by 4 bases and J by 8 bases, leaving 11 bases between them.

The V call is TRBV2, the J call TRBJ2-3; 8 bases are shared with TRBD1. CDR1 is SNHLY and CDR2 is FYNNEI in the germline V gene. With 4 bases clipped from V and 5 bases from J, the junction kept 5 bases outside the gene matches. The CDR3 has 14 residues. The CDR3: CASSGDRGLDTQYF. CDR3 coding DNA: TGTGCCAGCAGTGGAGACAGGGGTCTAGATACGCAGTATTTT. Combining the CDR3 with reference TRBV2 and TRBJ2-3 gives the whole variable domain EPEVTQTPSHQVTQMGQEVILRCVPISNHLYFYWYRQILGQKVEFLVSFYNNEISEKSEIFDDQFSVERPDGSNFTLKIRSTKLEDSAMYFCASSGDRGLDTQYFGPGTRLTVL.

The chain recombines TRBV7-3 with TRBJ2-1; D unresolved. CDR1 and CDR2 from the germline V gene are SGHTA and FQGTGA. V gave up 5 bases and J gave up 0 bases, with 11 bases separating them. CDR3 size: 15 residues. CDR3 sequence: CASSLLASSYNEQFF. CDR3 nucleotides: TGTGCCAGCAGCCTACTCGCTAGCTCCTACAATGAGCAGTTCTTC.

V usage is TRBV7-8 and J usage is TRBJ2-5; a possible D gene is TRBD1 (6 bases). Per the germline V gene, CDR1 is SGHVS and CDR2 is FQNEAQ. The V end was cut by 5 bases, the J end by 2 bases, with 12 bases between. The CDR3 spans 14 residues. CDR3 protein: CASSTRDTQETQYF. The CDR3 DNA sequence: TGTGCCAGCAGCACCCGGGACACTCAAGAGACCCAGTACTTC.

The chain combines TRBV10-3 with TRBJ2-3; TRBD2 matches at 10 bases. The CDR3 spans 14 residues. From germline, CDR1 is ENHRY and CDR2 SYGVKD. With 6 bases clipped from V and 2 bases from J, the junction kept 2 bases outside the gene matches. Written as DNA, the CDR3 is TGTGCCATCAGACTAGCGGGGAACACAGATACGCAGTATTTT. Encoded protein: CAIRLAGNTDTQYF.

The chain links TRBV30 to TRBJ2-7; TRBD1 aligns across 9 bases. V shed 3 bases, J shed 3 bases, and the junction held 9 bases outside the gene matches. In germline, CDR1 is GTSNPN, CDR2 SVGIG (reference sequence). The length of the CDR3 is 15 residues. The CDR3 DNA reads TGTGCCTGGAGCCCAGAGACAGGGGGAAGCTACGAGCAGTACTTC. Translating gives CAWSPETGGSYEQYF.

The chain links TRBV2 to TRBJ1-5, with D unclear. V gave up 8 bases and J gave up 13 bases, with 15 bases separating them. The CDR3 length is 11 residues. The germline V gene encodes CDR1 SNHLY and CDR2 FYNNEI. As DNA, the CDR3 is TGTGCCAGCTCCACCTCGGGGAGTCAGCATTTT. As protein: CASSTSGSQHF.

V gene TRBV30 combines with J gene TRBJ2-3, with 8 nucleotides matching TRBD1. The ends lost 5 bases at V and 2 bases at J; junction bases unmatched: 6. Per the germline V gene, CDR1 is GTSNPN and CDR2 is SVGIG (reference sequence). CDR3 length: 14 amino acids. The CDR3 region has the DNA TGTGCCTGGGGGGCCAGGGGGCACACAGATACGCAGTATTTT. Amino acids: CAWGARGHTDTQYF.

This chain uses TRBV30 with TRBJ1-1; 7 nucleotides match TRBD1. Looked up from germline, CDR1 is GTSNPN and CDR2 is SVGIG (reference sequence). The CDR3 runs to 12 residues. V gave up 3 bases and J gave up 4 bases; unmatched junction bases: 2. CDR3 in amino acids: CAWSRQGTEAFF. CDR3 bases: TGTGCCTGGAGCCGACAGGGCACTGAAGCTTTCTTT.

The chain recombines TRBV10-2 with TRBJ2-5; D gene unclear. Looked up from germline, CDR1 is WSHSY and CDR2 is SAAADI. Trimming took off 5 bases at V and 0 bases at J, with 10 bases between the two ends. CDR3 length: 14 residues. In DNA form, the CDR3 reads TGCGCCAGCAGTCCCTTTCTTAACCAAGAGACCCAGTACTTC. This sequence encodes CASSPFLNQETQYF.

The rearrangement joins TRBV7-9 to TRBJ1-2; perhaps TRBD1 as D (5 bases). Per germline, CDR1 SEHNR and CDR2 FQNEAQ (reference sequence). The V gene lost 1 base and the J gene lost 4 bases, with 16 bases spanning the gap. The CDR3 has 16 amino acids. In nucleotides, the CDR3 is TGTGCCAGCAGCTTAGACCCGGGACGGAGCATCTATGGCTACACCTTC. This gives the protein CASSLDPGRSIYGYTF.

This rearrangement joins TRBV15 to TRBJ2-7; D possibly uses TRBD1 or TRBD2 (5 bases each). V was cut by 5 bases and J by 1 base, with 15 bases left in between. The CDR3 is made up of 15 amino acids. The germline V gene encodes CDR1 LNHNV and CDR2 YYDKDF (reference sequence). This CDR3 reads CATSRGGTASYEQYF. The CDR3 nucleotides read TGTGCCACCAGCCGTGGTGGGACCGCGTCCTACGAGCAGTACTTC.

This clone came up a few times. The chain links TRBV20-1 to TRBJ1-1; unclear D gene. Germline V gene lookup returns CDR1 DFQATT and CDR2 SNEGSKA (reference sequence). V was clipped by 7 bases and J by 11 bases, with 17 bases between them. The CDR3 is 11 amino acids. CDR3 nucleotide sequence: TGCAGTGTCGCCTTAGCCCATCGGGCTTTCTTT. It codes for CSVALAHRAFF.

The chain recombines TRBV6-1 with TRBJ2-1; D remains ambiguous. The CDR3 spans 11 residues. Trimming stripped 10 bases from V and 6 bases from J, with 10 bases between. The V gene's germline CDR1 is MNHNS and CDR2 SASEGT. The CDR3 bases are TGTGCCACCTTGTGGCTCAATGAGCAGTTCTTC. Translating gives CATLWLNEQFF.

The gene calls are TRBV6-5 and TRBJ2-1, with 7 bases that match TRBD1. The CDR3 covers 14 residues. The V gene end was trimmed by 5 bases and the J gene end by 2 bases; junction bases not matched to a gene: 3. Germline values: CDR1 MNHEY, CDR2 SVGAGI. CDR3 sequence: CASSPQGAYNEQFF. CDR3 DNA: TGTGCCAGCAGTCCCCAGGGGGCCTACAATGAGCAGTTCTTC.

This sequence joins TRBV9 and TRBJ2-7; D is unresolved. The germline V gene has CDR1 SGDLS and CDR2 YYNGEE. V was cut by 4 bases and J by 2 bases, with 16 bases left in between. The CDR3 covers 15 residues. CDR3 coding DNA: TGTGCCAGCAGCCAATCAATCGGATATACCTACGAGCAGTACTTC. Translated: CASSQSIGYTYEQYF.

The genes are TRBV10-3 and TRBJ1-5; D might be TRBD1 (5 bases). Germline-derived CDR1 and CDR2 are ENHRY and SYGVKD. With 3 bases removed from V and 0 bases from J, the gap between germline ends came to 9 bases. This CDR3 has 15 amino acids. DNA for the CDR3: TGTGCCATCAGTGACCGGGGGTATAGCAATCAGCCCCAGCATTTT. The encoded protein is CAISDRGYSNQPQHF.

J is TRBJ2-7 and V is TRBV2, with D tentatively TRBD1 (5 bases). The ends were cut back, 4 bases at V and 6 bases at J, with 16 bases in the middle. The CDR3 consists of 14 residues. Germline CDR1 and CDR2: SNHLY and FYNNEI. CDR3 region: CASSGGGAWGEQYF. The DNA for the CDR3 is TGTGCCAGCAGTGGGGGTGGGGCGTGGGGCGAGCAGTACTTC.

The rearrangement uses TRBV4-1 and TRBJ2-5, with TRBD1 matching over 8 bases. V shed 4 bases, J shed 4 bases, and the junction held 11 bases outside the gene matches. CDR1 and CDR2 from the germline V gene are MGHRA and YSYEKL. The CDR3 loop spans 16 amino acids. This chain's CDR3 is CASSLLQKTGGETQYF. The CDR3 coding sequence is TGCGCCAGCAGCCTACTACAGAAAACAGGGGGAGAGACCCAGTACTTC.

The CDR3 protein is CASRQNTEAFF. CDR3 bases: TGCGCCAGCCGACAAAACACTGAAGCTTTCTTT. This rearrangement joins TRBV4-3 to TRBJ1-1, with no clear D. Germline loops: CDR1 LGHNA, CDR2 YSLEER. The V and J ends lost 8 bases and 2 bases respectively, with 6 bases between them. The CDR3 runs 11 residues.

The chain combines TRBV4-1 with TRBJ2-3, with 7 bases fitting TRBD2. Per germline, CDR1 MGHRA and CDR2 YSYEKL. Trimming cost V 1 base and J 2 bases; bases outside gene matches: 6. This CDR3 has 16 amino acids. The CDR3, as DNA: TGCGCCAGCAGCCAAGTAGCTAGCGGACACACAGATACGCAGTATTTT. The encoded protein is CASSQVASGHTDTQYF.

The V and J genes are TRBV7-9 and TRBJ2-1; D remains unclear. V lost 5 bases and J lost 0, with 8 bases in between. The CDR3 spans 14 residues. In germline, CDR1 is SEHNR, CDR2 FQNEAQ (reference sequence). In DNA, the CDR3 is TGTGCCAGCAGCCCCAGAAGCTCCTACAATGAGCAGTTCTTC. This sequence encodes CASSPRSSYNEQFF.

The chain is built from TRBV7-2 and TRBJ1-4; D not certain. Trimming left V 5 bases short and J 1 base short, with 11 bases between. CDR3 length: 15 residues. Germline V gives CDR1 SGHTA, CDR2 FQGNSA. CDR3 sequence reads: CASSRNSVTNEKLFF. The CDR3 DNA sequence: TGTGCCAGCAGCCGCAACAGCGTAACTAATGAAAAACTGTTTTTT.

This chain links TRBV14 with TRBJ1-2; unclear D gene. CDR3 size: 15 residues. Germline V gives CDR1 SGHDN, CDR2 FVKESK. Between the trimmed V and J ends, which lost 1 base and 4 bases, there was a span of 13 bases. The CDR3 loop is CASSQGRGVSYGYTF. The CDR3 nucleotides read TGTGCCAGCAGCCAAGGTCGGGGAGTGAGCTATGGCTACACCTTC.